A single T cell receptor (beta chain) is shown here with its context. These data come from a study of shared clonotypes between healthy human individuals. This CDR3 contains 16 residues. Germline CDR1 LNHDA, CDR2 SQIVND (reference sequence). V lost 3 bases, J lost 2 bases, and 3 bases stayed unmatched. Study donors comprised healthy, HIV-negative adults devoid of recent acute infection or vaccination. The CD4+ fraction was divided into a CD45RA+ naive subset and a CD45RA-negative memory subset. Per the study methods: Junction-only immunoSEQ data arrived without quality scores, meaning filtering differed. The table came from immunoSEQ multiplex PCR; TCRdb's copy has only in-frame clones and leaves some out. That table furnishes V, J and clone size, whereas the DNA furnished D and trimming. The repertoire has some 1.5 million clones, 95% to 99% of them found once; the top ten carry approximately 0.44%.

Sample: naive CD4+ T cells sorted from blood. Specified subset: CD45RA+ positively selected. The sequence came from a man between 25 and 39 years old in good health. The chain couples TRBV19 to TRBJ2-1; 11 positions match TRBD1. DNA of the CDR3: TGTGCCAGTAGTATGGGGACAGGGGGGACCTACAATGAGCAGTTCTTC. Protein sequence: CASSMGTGGTYNEQFF.